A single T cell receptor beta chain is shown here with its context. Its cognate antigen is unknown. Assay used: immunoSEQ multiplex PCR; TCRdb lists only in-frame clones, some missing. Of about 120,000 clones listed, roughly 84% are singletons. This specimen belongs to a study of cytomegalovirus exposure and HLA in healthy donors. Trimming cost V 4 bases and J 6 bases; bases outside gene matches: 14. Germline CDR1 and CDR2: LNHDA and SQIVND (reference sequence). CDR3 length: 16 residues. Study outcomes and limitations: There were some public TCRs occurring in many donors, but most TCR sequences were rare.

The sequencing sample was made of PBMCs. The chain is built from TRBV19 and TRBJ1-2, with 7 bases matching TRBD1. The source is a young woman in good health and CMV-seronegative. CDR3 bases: TGTGCCAGTAGTACCCCCCGGACAGGCTATGTAGATGGCTACACCTTC. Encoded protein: CASSTPRTGYVDGYTF.